This is a list of T cell receptor beta chains from one sample in a study of beta chain features in type 1 diabetes. The method was immunoSEQ multiplex PCR; TCRdb's version includes in-frame clones alone and lacks a portion of them. The sample lists hundreds of thousands of clones, 14% occurring once. The sample was central memory CD4+ T cells from blood. These receptors came from a young man in good health. Both conserved end residues are part of each CDR3. A D gene is named only where the DNA matches it firmly. The size of a clone is reported for some rows only, either as once, few or many, or as a class for expanded clones.

abundance	j_gene	v_gene	d_gene	CDR3aa	CDR3nt
.	TRBJ1-1	TRBV7-9	.	CASSFLDNPTPFF	TGTGCCAGCAGCTTTTTGGACAACCCGACCCCTTTCTTT
few	TRBJ1-1	TRBV16	.	CASSQRTEAFF	TGTGCCAGCAGCCAAAGGACTGAAGCTTTCTTT
many	TRBJ2-7	TRBV5-4	.	CASSGGDSYEQYF	TGTGCCAGCAGCGGCGGAGACTCCTACGAGCAGTACTTC
.	TRBJ1-4	TRBV7-3	TRBD1	CASSQGQGGEKLFF	TGTGCCAGCAGCCAGGGACAGGGAGGTGAAAAACTGTTTTTT
.	TRBJ1-4	TRBV7-2	TRBD1	CASSPRTGGNEKLFF	TGTGCCAGCAGCCCCAGGACAGGGGGGAATGAAAAACTGTTTTTT
few	TRBJ2-3	TRBV7-2	TRBD2	CASSLLGSGGAGDTQYF	TGTGCCAGCAGCTTACTGGGTAGCGGGGGGGCAGGGGATACGCAGTATTTT
.	TRBJ2-2	TRBV27	.	CASSHRGLSTGELFF	TGTGCCAGCAGTCACCGAGGGTTGAGCACCGGGGAGCTGTTTTTT
.	TRBJ2-3	TRBV11-2	.	CASSPGTDTQYF	TGTGCCAGCAGTCCGGGCACAGATACGCAGTATTTT
.	TRBJ1-2	TRBV10-3	.	CASSPTTAYGYTF	TGTGCCAGCAGCCCGACGACGGCCTATGGCTACACCTTC
many	TRBJ1-1	TRBV19	.	CASSINHEHRPNTEAFF	TGTGCCAGTAGTATAAACCACGAACATAGACCGAACACTGAAGCTTTCTTT
.	TRBJ2-1	TRBV7-2	.	CASRIGPNNEQFF	TGTGCCAGCAGAATAGGGCCCAACAATGAGCAGTTCTTC
few	TRBJ2-2	TRBV29-1	TRBD2	CSVGERGVLNPGELFF	TGCAGCGTTGGAGAGCGGGGGGTCCTTAACCCCGGGGAGCTGTTTTTT
.	TRBJ2-7	TRBV7-2	.	CASSDGLFYEQYF	TGTGCCAGCAGTGACGGGCTGTTCTACGAGCAGTACTTC
many	TRBJ2-1	TRBV7-7	TRBD2	CASSLGLAGAFEQFF	TGTGCTAGCAGCTTAGGCTTAGCGGGAGCGTTTGAGCAGTTCTTC